What follows are 9 T cell receptor beta chains derived from one specimen sequenced in a study of T cell responses to AZD1222 COVID-19 vaccine. Data came from immunoSEQ multiplex PCR; TCRdb stores just in-frame clones and leaves some out. The table records 180,000 or so clones, approximately 95% of them present only once. The input for sequencing was peripheral blood, taken on day 0 of AZD1222 vaccination. These receptors all stem from an adult in good health.

V and J are TRBV5-5 and TRBJ1-5; D is undetermined. The V gene lost 1 base and the J gene lost 7 bases, with 12 bases spanning the gap. The CDR3 has 14 residues. Germline assignment: CDR1 SGHKS and CDR2 YYEKEE (reference sequence). This CDR3 is CASSLFSDGQPQHF. The CDR3 coding sequence is TGTGCCAGCAGCTTGTTTTCGGATGGGCAGCCCCAGCATTTT.

In the case of this clone: This same CDR3 is encoded by further DNA sequences in the sample. This chain uses TRBV19 with TRBJ2-3; tentatively, D is TRBD1 (6 bases). Germline V gene data show CDR1 as LNHDA and CDR2 as SQIVND (reference sequence). This CDR3 is 13 amino acids long. The germline V and J ends were trimmed by 2 bases and 4 bases, with 7 bases remaining between them. The CDR3 loop is CASSIQGSDTQYF. CDR3 nucleotides: TGTGCCAGTAGTATACAGGGGTCAGATACGCAGTATTTT.

The chain has TRBV7-2 and TRBJ2-1; a possible D gene is TRBD2 (5 bases). Germline V gives CDR1 SGHTA, CDR2 FQGNSA. There are 16 residues in the CDR3. V lost 2 bases and J lost 6, with 17 bases in between. The CDR3 is CASSLLASGGTNEQFF. CDR3 nucleotides: TGTGCCAGCAGCTTATTAGCCAGCGGAGGAACCAATGAGCAGTTCTTC.

The V and J genes are TRBV5-4 and TRBJ2-2, with D uncertain. Trimming cost V 2 bases and J 0 bases, with 5 bases left between them. This CDR3 is built from 14 residues. The V gene's germline CDR1 is SGHNT and CDR2 YYREEE (reference sequence). CDR3 amino acids: CASSFLANTGELFF. CDR3 DNA sequence: TGTGCCAGCAGCTTCCTGGCGAACACCGGGGAGCTGTTTTTT.

The CDR3 DNA reads as TGCAGTCTAGGCGGGGGGGGACAGCAGTACTTC. Its protein product is CSLGGGGQQYF. The rearrangement uses TRBV20-1 and TRBJ2-7; 9 nucleotides align to TRBD2. Germline CDR1 and CDR2: DFQATT and SNEGSKA (reference sequence). The CDR3 is 11 residues long. Trimming cost V 8 bases and J 8 bases; bases outside gene matches: 7.

This chain joins TRBV13 and TRBJ1-4, with D perhaps matching TRBD1 (5 bases). The V and J ends lost 5 bases and 5 bases respectively, with 15 bases between them. The CDR3 consists of 15 residues. Germline values: CDR1 PRHDT, CDR2 FYEKMQ (reference sequence). CDR3: CASSRAGPPNEKLFF. CDR3 bases: TGTGCCAGCAGCAGGGCAGGGCCTCCCAATGAAAAACTGTTTTTT.

This clone was counted once. V gene TRBV18 combines with J gene TRBJ2-1; a possible D gene is TRBD2 (5 bases). This CDR3 contains 15 residues. CDR1 KGHSH and CDR2 LQKENI come from the germline V gene. Trimming removed 3 bases from V and 1 base from J, with 10 bases in between. CDR3 nucleotides: TGTGCCAGCTCACCTGAAGCGGTGTCCTACAATGAGCAGTTCTTC. Protein: CASSPEAVSYNEQFF.

V is TRBV6-4 and J is TRBJ2-7; D is uncertain. Germline-derived CDR1 and CDR2 are MRHNA and SNTAGT. The CDR3 has 13 amino acids. Trimming cost V 5 bases and J 3 bases, with 11 bases left between them. The CDR3 here is CASSLTPFYEQYF. The DNA of the CDR3 is TGTGCCAGCAGTTTGACTCCTTTCTACGAGCAGTACTTC.

J is TRBJ2-7 and V is TRBV5-1; D is perhaps TRBD1 (6 bases). V lost 4 bases and J lost 6, with 14 bases in between. Germline CDR1 SGHRS, CDR2 YFSETQ. This CDR3 has 13 residues. CDR3 nucleotides: TGCGCCAGCAGCATACAGGGTCCGGGCGAGCAGTACTTC. As protein: CASSIQGPGEQYF.